This TCR beta chain originates from a study of shared clonotypes between healthy human individuals. Study-level background: For every donor, three CD4 naive, three CD4 memory, two CD8 naive and one CD8 memory plates were used.

Assay execution proceeded at the deep level. Every subset's genomic DNA went evenly onto several immunoSEQ plates. Approximately 210 ng DNA, around 30,000 T cell genomes, went into each sorted-subset replicate PCR. The assay was immunoSEQ multiplex PCR, and TCRdb's table has in-frame clones only and misses some. The sample has some 1,100,000 clones, about 84% seen once. Sequencing was done on a sample of memory CD4+ T cells from PBMCs. Subset given: CD45RA-negative fraction. This sequence originates from a young man in good health. Some clones in this sample may be carry-over from other donors' samples.

The CDR3 spells CASSQDKGRGTIEQYF. CDR3 coding DNA: TGTGCCAGCAGCCAAGATAAGGGCAGGGGTACGATCGAGCAGTACTTC. The chain combines TRBV4-2 with TRBJ2-7, with D possibly TRBD1 on 6 matching bases. V was shortened by 0 bases and J by 6 bases, with 18 bases between the two germline ends. CDR1 and CDR2 (germline): LGHNA, YNFKEQ. CDR3 size: 16 residues.